The rows below give T cell receptor beta chains drawn from one sample of a study of cytomegalovirus exposure and HLA in healthy donors. Profiling relied on immunoSEQ multiplex PCR, and the TCRdb table lists in-frame clones only, not all of them. The sample holds 85,000 to 100,000 clones; around 74% are singletons and the top ten take less than 9.5%. Specimen: PBMCs. These receptor sequences come from a man aged 45-60 years in good health and CMV-seropositive. The conserved cysteine and the conserved F or W are not part of the CDR3 here. The D gene is left open where the match is weak.

j_gene,d_gene,v_gene,CDR3aa
TRBJ1-2,NA,TRBV18,ASSPGAPNYGYT
TRBJ2-7,TRBD2,TRBV7-9,ASSLAGAGGEQY
TRBJ1-5,TRBD1,TRBV6-1,ASRQGWQPQH
TRBJ1-1,NA,TRBV2,ASTGGTEAF
TRBJ2-2,TRBD2,TRBV7-9,ASSLNGGSGGYTGELF
TRBJ1-1,TRBD1,TRBV9,ASSVDDRGLVTEAF
TRBJ2-7,TRBD2,TRBV10-3,AISGLAGSLEQY
TRBJ1-1,TRBD1,TRBV4-3,ASSSRQGSFTEAF
TRBJ2-7,NA,TRBV19,ASSIQATYEQY
TRBJ2-5,TRBD2,TRBV4-2,ASSQGETGGQETQY
TRBJ1-4,TRBD1,TRBV5-1,ASSLARDRDATNEKLF
TRBJ1-3,NA,TRBV7-8,ASSLAHQNTIY
TRBJ2-1,TRBD2,TRBV19,ASSAGTSGGLSYNEQF
TRBJ1-5,TRBD1,TRBV6-5,ASSDRVSNQPQH
TRBJ1-2,NA,TRBV15,ATSRGEVSGYT
TRBJ1-2,NA,TRBV30,AWSVQANYGYT
TRBJ2-5,NA,TRBV7-2,ASSLVPGLRETQY
TRBJ2-1,NA,TRBV4-3,ASSPAGDAGNEQF
TRBJ2-5,NA,TRBV2,ASMTRPQETQY
TRBJ2-5,TRBD1,TRBV6-5,ASIGTGLRETQY
TRBJ2-7,TRBD1,TRBV19,ASRLDRAGEQY
TRBJ1-1,TRBD1,TRBV4-2,ASSQGQREAF
TRBJ1-2,TRBD1,TRBV6-5,ASTPDRGQGGYT
TRBJ1-6,NA,TRBV4-1,ASSQNYSPLH
TRBJ2-2,TRBD1,TRBV6-6,ASRDPGQGTGELF
TRBJ2-1,TRBD2,TRBV27,ASSPLGTSAYNEQF
TRBJ2-1,TRBD2,TRBV9,ASSPTGGHTYNEQF
TRBJ2-1,TRBD2,TRBV19,ASRSVTGLGYNEQF
TRBJ2-6,NA,TRBV6-5,ASTPLSGANVLT
TRBJ1-3,NA,TRBV19,ASSMLAQGNTIY
TRBJ2-7,NA,TRBV30,AWSVAGQPNYEQY
TRBJ2-6,TRBD1,TRBV7-2,ASKEGASGANVLT
TRBJ1-3,TRBD1,TRBV4-2,ASSQQTGTAGNTIY
TRBJ1-5,NA,TRBV19,ASRSRGNQPQH
TRBJ1-3,NA,TRBV4-3,ASSRHGPGGLYSGNTIY
TRBJ2-5,TRBD1,TRBV27,ASSKGTGGAETQY
TRBJ2-7,TRBD2,TRBV19,ASSIPLAGLYEQY
TRBJ1-1,TRBD1,TRBV5-4,ASSISGGGYREAF
TRBJ2-7,NA,TRBV27,ASRSGGGEQY
TRBJ1-5,NA,TRBV30,AWSGLGGNQPQH
TRBJ1-2,NA,TRBV19,ASSKIREDNYGYT
TRBJ1-4,TRBD1,TRBV7-2,ASSLVWTGDNEKLF
TRBJ1-5,TRBD1,TRBV10-3,AISEEGAVGNQPQH
TRBJ2-3,NA,TRBV5-1,ASSVTSYDTQY
TRBJ2-5,TRBD2,TRBV6-5,ASSYGRLAVGETQY
TRBJ2-5,NA,TRBV19,ASSRELQETQY
TRBJ1-1,TRBD1,TRBV5-1,ASSPGQGIEAF
TRBJ1-6,TRBD1,TRBV6-5,ASSDRGGNSPLH